A single sample is the source of the 27 T cell receptor beta chains below, sequenced in a study of OX40 agonist ivuxolimab in advanced cancers. Some clones are missing from TCRdb's copy, which holds only in-frame ones; the method was immunoSEQ multiplex PCR. The table has around 62,000 clones, about 84% seen once. The source was CD4+ or CD8+ T cells sorted from blood, collected in a trial of the OX40 agonist ivuxolimab. The receptors come from an adult with an advanced solid tumor such as melanoma, head and neck, liver or kidney cancer.

V gene TRBV6-6 combines with J gene TRBJ1-1; D may be TRBD1 (6 bases). The CDR3 length is 15 residues. Trimming took off 4 bases at V and 3 bases at J, with 15 bases between the two ends. CDR1 and CDR2 from the germline V gene are MNHNY and SVGAGI (reference sequence). This CDR3 is CASSFSGAQDTEAFF. DNA for the CDR3: TGTGCCAGCAGTTTCTCAGGGGCGCAGGACACTGAAGCTTTCTTT.

The chain couples TRBV15 to TRBJ2-5, with D uncertain. With 5 bases removed from V and 2 bases from J, the gap between germline ends came to 12 bases. The CDR3 is 14 amino acids. CDR1 and CDR2 from the germline V gene are LNHNV and YYDKDF (reference sequence). The CDR3 is CATSFGVQQETQYF. Here the CDR3 DNA reads TGTGCCACCAGCTTTGGGGTGCAGCAAGAGACCCAGTACTTC.

This chain connects TRBV2 to TRBJ1-2; TRBD1 matches 8 bases. The germline gives CDR1 SNHLY, CDR2 FYNNEI. This CDR3 has 14 amino acids. With V trimmed by 5 bases and J by 2 bases, 4 bases remained unmatched. CDR3 loop: CASSPGQVNYGYTF. The CDR3 nucleotides are TGTGCCAGCAGTCCGGGACAGGTAAACTATGGCTACACCTTC.

The CDR3 protein is CASSLGPSGANVLTF. The DNA of the CDR3 is TGCGCCAGCAGCCTGGGGCCGTCTGGGGCCAACGTCCTGACTTTC. The J gene is TRBJ2-6, the V gene TRBV5-1; D may be TRBD1 (5 bases). There are 15 residues in the CDR3. V shed 4 bases and J shed 1 base, with 9 bases lying between them. CDR1 and CDR2 from the germline V gene are SGHRS and YFSETQ.

The chain is built from TRBV19 and TRBJ2-7; weak D call: TRBD1 (6 bases). The CDR3 length is 16 residues. V lost 4 bases to trimming and J lost 1 base, with 17 bases between them. Germline V gene data show CDR1 as LNHDA and CDR2 as SQIVND (reference sequence). The CDR3 DNA follows: TGTGCCAGTAGTAGGTTCCCCGGGACACCATCCTACGAGCAGTACTTC. It yields the protein CASSRFPGTPSYEQYF.

The CDR3 DNA reads TGTGCCAGCAGACAAGGACAGGGGGGTCCCCAGTACTTC. Amino acids: CASRQGQGGPQYF. The chain has TRBV2 and TRBJ2-5; 10 bases are shared with TRBD1. Losses at the gene ends were 6 bases for V and 9 bases for J; bases not matched to a gene: 7. The CDR3 loop spans 13 amino acids. Germline CDR1 and CDR2: SNHLY and FYNNEI. Together with reference TRBV2 and TRBJ2-5, the CDR3 gives the full variable domain: EPEVTQTPSHQVTQMGQEVILRCVPISNHLYFYWYRQILGQKVEFLVSFYNNEISEKSEIFDDQFSVERPDGSNFTLKIRSTKLEDSAMYFCASRQGQGGPQYFGPGTRLLVL.

V is TRBV5-6 and J is TRBJ1-1; D remains ambiguous. CDR1 and CDR2 from the germline V gene are SGHDT and YYEEEE. The CDR3 consists of 13 residues. Trimming took off 6 bases at V and 2 bases at J, with 11 bases between the two ends. CDR3 bases: TGTGCCAGCAACAGAGTTGAAAACACTGAAGCTTTCTTT. It is translated as CASNRVENTEAFF.

Notes on this clone: Other DNA sequences in this sample translate to the same CDR3. This chain connects TRBV7-2 to TRBJ2-7, with a possible D match to TRBD2 (5 bases). V was trimmed by 4 bases and J by 4 bases, leaving 8 bases between them. CDR1 and CDR2 from the germline V gene are SGHTA and FQGNSA. This CDR3 has 12 amino acids. The CDR3 region has the DNA TGTGCCAGCAGCTCCCGAGGGTACGAGCAGTACTTC. This encodes CASSSRGYEQYF.

Comment on this clone: At one end, the junction sequence differs from germline, possibly due to a read error. The J gene is TRBJ2-7, the V gene TRBV7-2; a possible D gene is TRBD2 (6 bases). The CDR3 runs to 11 residues. Germline CDR1 is SGHTA and CDR2 is FQGNSA. The CDR3 sequence is CASSNTGLKSF. CDR3 nucleotides: TGTGCCAGCAGCAATACGGGACTCAAGTCCTTC.

The rearrangement uses TRBV7-2 and TRBJ1-2; perhaps TRBD1 as D (6 bases). Germline V CDR1 and CDR2: SGHTA, FQGNSA. The CDR3 extends over 13 amino acids. Trimming pared 5 bases from V and 5 bases from J, leaving 12 bases between. Here the CDR3 DNA reads TGTGCCAGCAGCGCGGACAGAAGTTATGGCTACACCTTC. This translates into CASSADRSYGYTF.

The chain has TRBV28 and TRBJ1-1; D unresolved. Trimming removed 2 bases from V and 4 bases from J, with 5 bases in between. Germline V gene sequence: CDR1 MDHEN, CDR2 SYDVKM. The CDR3 runs to 12 residues. The CDR3 DNA sequence: TGTGCCAGCAGTTTAAGACCCACTGAAGCTTTCTTT. As protein: CASSLRPTEAFF.

The J gene is TRBJ2-7, the V gene TRBV4-1, with TRBD1 matching over 12 bases. Germline V lookup: CDR1 MGHRA, CDR2 YSYEKL. Germline trimming cut 5 bases from V and 3 bases from J; bases unmatched to any gene: 5. The CDR3 is 15 amino acids. The chain's CDR3 is CASSSGTGGLYEQYF. CDR3 DNA sequence: TGCGCCAGCAGCAGCGGGACAGGGGGCCTCTACGAGCAGTACTTC.

The J gene is TRBJ1-4, the V gene TRBV7-2, with TRBD1 identical over 9 bases. Losses at the gene ends were 2 bases for V and 1 base for J; bases not matched to a gene: 5. This CDR3 spans 17 amino acids. Germline-derived CDR1 and CDR2 are SGHTA and FQGNSA. DNA of the CDR3: TGTGCCAGCAGCTTAACGTGGGGACAGGGAACTAATGAAAAACTGTTTTTT. Its translation is CASSLTWGQGTNEKLFF.

This chain joins TRBV11-2 and TRBJ2-3; D is possibly TRBD2 (7 bases). The CDR3 runs to 15 residues. Germline assignment: CDR1 SGHAT and CDR2 FQNNGV. V lost 7 bases, J lost 9 bases, and 23 bases lay in between. The DNA of the CDR3 is TGTGCCAGCACCCGTGCGGGGGAGGGGGATGGCACGCAGTATTTT. Amino acid sequence: CASTRAGEGDGTQYF. The full variable domain, its missing parts supplied by reference TRBV11-2 and TRBJ2-3, is EAGVAQSPRYKIIEKRQSVAFWCNPISGHATLYWYQQILGQGPKLLIQFQNNGVVDDSQLPKDRFSAERLKGVDSTLKIQPAKLEDSAVYLCASTRAGEGDGTQYFGPGTRLTVL.

This chain joins TRBV2 and TRBJ2-6; possible D gene TRBD1, 5 bases. Germline-derived CDR1 and CDR2 are SNHLY and FYNNEI. This CDR3 comprises 16 residues. V lost 7 bases and J lost 2, with 15 bases in between. In DNA, the CDR3 is TGTGCCAGCACGGACACCCCCGATACTGGGGCCAACGTCCTGACTTTC. The encoded protein is CASTDTPDTGANVLTF.

The V and J genes are TRBV4-3 and TRBJ2-2; D call uncertain. V was pared by 0 bases and J by 5 bases, with 4 bases between. CDR1 is LGHNA, CDR2 YSLEER, per germline. This CDR3 spans 13 amino acids. The chain's CDR3 is CASSQESTGELFF. DNA of the CDR3: TGCGCCAGCAGCCAAGAGTCTACCGGGGAGCTGTTTTTT.

The genes are TRBV15 and TRBJ2-3, with TRBD2 identical over 10 bases. The CDR3 has 17 amino acids. Germline V CDR1 and CDR2: LNHNV, YYDKDF (reference sequence). Germline trimming cut 0 bases from V and 6 bases from J; bases unmatched to any gene: 9. The CDR3 DNA reads as TGTGCCACCAGCAGAGATTTGCTGAGCGGGGGGGCGGATACGCAGTATTTT. Translated: CATSRDLLSGGADTQYF.

The V call is TRBV14, the J call TRBJ2-1; 8 positions match TRBD1. The J segment lost 12 bases and the V segment lost 3 bases, leaving 10 bases of the junction unmatched. This CDR3 comprises 14 residues. CDR1 is SGHDN and CDR2 is FVKESK in the germline V gene. CDR3 in DNA: TGTGCCAGCAGCCAGCAACCGTCACAGGGGGTGCAGTTCTTC. Residues: CASSQQPSQGVQFF.

This chain connects TRBV2 to TRBJ1-1; tentative D call: TRBD1 (5 bases). V shed 7 bases and J shed 6 bases, with 12 bases lying between them. The germline gives CDR1 SNHLY, CDR2 FYNNEI. CDR3 size: 12 residues. The CDR3, as DNA: TGTGCCAGCATTTATACAGGCGCTGAAGCTTTCTTT. Protein: CASIYTGAEAFF.

The CDR3 protein is CASSPTQAVNQPQHF. In nucleotides, the CDR3 is TGTGCCAGCTCACCGACACAGGCGGTCAATCAGCCCCAGCATTTT. V is TRBV18 and J is TRBJ1-5; maybe TRBD1 (5 bases). Trimming left V 3 bases short and J 3 bases short, with 12 bases between. In germline, CDR1 is KGHSH, CDR2 LQKENI. The CDR3 runs 15 residues.

The chain joins TRBV4-3 to TRBJ1-1; the D gene is possibly TRBD1 (6 bases). Trimming pared 4 bases from V and 1 base from J, leaving 10 bases between. Germline V gives CDR1 LGHNA, CDR2 YSLEER. The CDR3 is 14 amino acids. The CDR3, as DNA: TGCGCCAGCAGCCGCCGGGACACGAACACTGAAGCTTTCTTT. Translated: CASSRRDTNTEAFF.

The V call is TRBV18, the J call TRBJ2-7, with TRBD1 matching over 9 bases. V lost 0 bases, J lost 2 bases, and 5 bases stayed unmatched. The CDR3 runs 16 residues. Per the germline V gene, CDR1 is KGHSH and CDR2 is LQKENI. CDR3 in amino acids: CASSPPPGQGAYEQYF. The CDR3 DNA sequence: TGTGCCAGCTCACCACCCCCGGGACAGGGAGCCTACGAGCAGTACTTC.

This chain links TRBV18 with TRBJ1-3; a weak D match, TRBD1 (5 bases). V dropped 3 bases and J dropped 1 base, with 10 bases sitting between them. The CDR3 length is 15 residues. The germline V gene has CDR1 KGHSH and CDR2 LQKENI. CDR3 nucleotides: TGTGCCAGCTCACCGCTCCAGGGATCTGGAAACACCATATATTTT. Its protein is CASSPLQGSGNTIYF.

Only a few counts were recorded for this clone. The V gene is TRBV7-9, the J gene TRBJ2-7; the match to TRBD2 covers 8 bases. V shed 4 bases and J 3 bases; nucleotides not matched to a gene: 8. The length of the CDR3 is 15 residues. In germline, CDR1 is SEHNR, CDR2 FQNEAQ (reference sequence). The CDR3 loop reads CASSSWTSRVYEQYF. The CDR3 DNA sequence: TGTGCCAGCAGCTCTTGGACTAGCAGGGTCTACGAGCAGTACTTC.

The V call is TRBV7-6, the J call TRBJ1-6, with D unclear. Germline lookup yields CDR1 SGHVS and CDR2 FNYEAQ. Trimming cost V 1 base and J 7 bases, with 11 bases left between them. The CDR3 extends over 15 amino acids. The CDR3, as DNA: TGTGCCAGCAGCTTAGAGTCAGGCCCGAATTCACCCCTCCACTTT. Protein product: CASSLESGPNSPLHF.

This clone was observed a single time. The chain carries TRBV5-4 and TRBJ1-6; D is possibly TRBD1 (5 bases). This CDR3 has 15 amino acids. The germline V gene encodes CDR1 SGHNT and CDR2 YYREEE (reference sequence). Trimming stripped 3 bases from V and 10 bases from J, with 17 bases between. The CDR3 region has the DNA TGTGCCAGCAGCTCGCGGGCTGGGGCAGGATCACCCCTCCACTTT. It yields the protein CASSSRAGAGSPLHF.

The chain couples TRBV20-1 to TRBJ2-7, with a weak D call TRBD1 (5 bases). CDR1 and CDR2 (germline): DFQATT, SNEGSKA (reference sequence). Trimming stripped 8 bases from V and 6 bases from J, with 8 bases between. This CDR3 has 9 residues. In DNA form, the CDR3 reads TGCAGTTCAGGGTTCGAGCAGTACTTC. This translates into CSSGFEQYF.